The 9 T cell receptor beta chains below come from one sample, sequenced in a study of cytomegalovirus exposure and HLA in healthy donors. PCR used 60 Vbeta primers and 13 Jbeta primers. Clones were read by immunoSEQ multiplex PCR, and TCRdb kept only the in-frame ones, dropping some. Of some 100,000 clones listed, 79% are singletons. What was sequenced was PBMCs. The source of these receptors is a male donor in good health and CMV-seropositive.

The V call is TRBV5-1, the J call TRBJ2-5, with a possible D match to TRBD1 (6 bases). Trimming took off 1 base at V and 0 bases at J, with 10 bases between the two ends. This CDR3 spans 15 amino acids. Per germline, CDR1 SGHRS and CDR2 YFSETQ. CDR3: CASSLYREDQETQYF. CDR3 bases: TGCGCCAGCAGCTTGTACAGGGAAGACCAAGAGACCCAGTACTTC.

The chain carries TRBV9 and TRBJ1-1; D is perhaps TRBD1 (5 bases). CDR3 length equals 16 residues. V was cut by 0 bases and J by 5 bases, with 17 bases left in between. Per the germline V gene, CDR1 is SGDLS and CDR2 is YYNGEE. The CDR3 region is CASSVAASGGSTEAFF. CDR3 DNA: TGTGCCAGCAGCGTAGCTGCCAGCGGGGGATCGACTGAAGCTTTCTTT.

The chain is built from TRBV18 and TRBJ2-1; possibly TRBD1 for D (6 bases). V was cut by 4 bases and J by 0 bases, with 10 bases left in between. CDR3 length equals 15 residues. Germline V gene lookup returns CDR1 KGHSH and CDR2 LQKENI. CDR3 protein: CASSRTVSSYNEQFF. CDR3 coding DNA: TGTGCCAGCTCACGGACAGTGAGCTCCTACAATGAGCAGTTCTTC.

V usage is TRBV6-5 and J usage is TRBJ1-1; no firm D call. Germline loops: CDR1 MNHEY, CDR2 SVGAGI. The CDR3 runs 14 residues. V was shortened by 0 bases and J by 7 bases, with 12 bases between the two germline ends. The CDR3: CASSYSPVSGEAFF. The CDR3 nucleotides are TGTGCCAGCAGTTACTCCCCAGTAAGTGGTGAAGCTTTCTTT.

The rearrangement uses TRBV30 and TRBJ1-1, with 9 positions matching TRBD1. The V gene's germline CDR1 is GTSNPN and CDR2 SVGIG (reference sequence). The CDR3 has 13 amino acids. Trimming cost V 5 bases and J 3 bases; bases outside gene matches: 4. The CDR3 sequence: CAWHRGRYTEAFF. The CDR3 bases are TGTGCCTGGCACAGGGGGCGATACACTGAAGCTTTCTTT.

The V call is TRBV9, the J call TRBJ2-7, with 8 bases identical to TRBD2. This CDR3 has 14 amino acids. The ends lost 1 base at V and 7 bases at J; junction bases unmatched: 7. CDR1 is SGDLS, CDR2 YYNGEE, per germline. In DNA, the CDR3 is TGTGCCAGCAGCGTACGGGGATCGGGGGGGGAGCAGTACTTC. It encodes CASSVRGSGGEQYF.

V is TRBV5-1 and J is TRBJ1-1; D not resolved. V gave up 1 base and J gave up 6 bases, with 13 bases separating them. CDR3 size: 14 residues. The germline gives CDR1 SGHRS, CDR2 YFSETQ. CDR3 in amino acids: CASSLSLGNPEAFF. CDR3 DNA: TGCGCCAGCAGCTTGTCCCTCGGTAACCCTGAAGCTTTCTTT.

The chain employs TRBV19 and TRBJ1-1; 7 bases are a match to TRBD1. The CDR3 covers 13 residues. Germline V gene sequence: CDR1 LNHDA, CDR2 SQIVND (reference sequence). The V and J ends lost 5 bases and 5 bases, in that order; junction bases with no gene match: 5. CDR3 coding DNA: TGTGCCAGTAGTGTGACAGGGCGAACTGAAGCTTTCTTT. It yields the protein CASSVTGRTEAFF.

The chain combines TRBV10-2 with TRBJ1-6; the D gene is possibly TRBD1 (6 bases). The CDR3 covers 16 residues. Trimming pared 10 bases from V and 5 bases from J, leaving 21 bases between. The germline V gene encodes CDR1 WSHSY and CDR2 SAAADI. The CDR3, as DNA: TGCGCCACTAGGGGGGGGGCGCAAGGCCATAATTCACCCCTCCACTTT. This codes for CATRGGAQGHNSPLHF.